Only a few counts were recorded for the clone carrying this T cell receptor (beta chain). Its antigen remains unknown. There are 13 residues in the CDR3. Trimming removed 10 bases at V and 2 bases at J, with 13 bases between. Germline lookup yields CDR1 MNHEY and CDR2 SVGEGT. This record belongs to a study of blood T cells in healthy people across ages. Study-wide findings and caveats: Comparison with aged donors showed that long-lived donors had more naive CD4+ cells and higher diversity.

PCR was performed a second time for about 7 to 12 cycles using a sample-barcoded 5' primer and a J-beta primer mix. TCRdb itself ran the 5' RACE reads through MiXCR, one entry per CDR3 protein. The table shows some 700,000 distinct CDR3 sequences, with roughly 43% occurring only once. In terms of origin and age, donors were healthy Caucasian individuals from Russia aged about 6 to 90. The receptor comes from a woman aged 55 to 70 in good health. The chain has TRBV6-2 or TRBV6-3 and TRBJ2-3; D not resolved. Sequenced: blood. Here the CDR3 DNA reads TGTGCCATGTCCTCAAGACACACAGATACGCAGTATTTT. Translating it yields CAMSSRHTDTQYF.